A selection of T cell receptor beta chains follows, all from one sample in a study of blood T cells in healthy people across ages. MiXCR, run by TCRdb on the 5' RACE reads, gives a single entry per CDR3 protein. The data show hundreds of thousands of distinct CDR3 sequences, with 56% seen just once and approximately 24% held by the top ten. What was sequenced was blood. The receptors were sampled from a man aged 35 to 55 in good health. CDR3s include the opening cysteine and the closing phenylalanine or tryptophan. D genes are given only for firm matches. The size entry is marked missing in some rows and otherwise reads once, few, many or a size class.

cdr3_aa: CASSEASGRASEQYF
cdr3_nt: TGTGCCAGCTCTGAAGCTAGCGGGAGGGCTTCCGAGCAGTACTTC
clone_size: NA
j_call: TRBJ2-7
v_call: TRBV6-2/TRBV6-3
d_call: TRBD2

cdr3_aa: CSARKRILTDTQYF
cdr3_nt: TGCAGTGCCCGAAAGCGGATTCTCACAGATACGCAGTATTTT
clone_size: few
j_call: TRBJ2-3
v_call: TRBV20-1
d_call: NA

cdr3_aa: CASSSKSTDTQYF
cdr3_nt: TGTGCCAGCAGTTCGAAGAGCACAGATACGCAGTATTTT
clone_size: few
j_call: TRBJ2-3
v_call: TRBV27
d_call: NA

cdr3_aa: CASSLRDSINEQFF
cdr3_nt: TGTGCCAGCAGTTTAAGGGACAGTATCAATGAGCAGTTCTTC
clone_size: NA
j_call: TRBJ2-1
v_call: TRBV12-3/TRBV12-4
d_call: TRBD1

cdr3_aa: CSASGTSGTDYEQYF
cdr3_nt: TGCAGTGCTTCCGGGACTAGCGGGACAGACTACGAGCAGTACTTC
clone_size: NA
j_call: TRBJ2-7
v_call: TRBV20-1
d_call: TRBD2

cdr3_aa: CSVESWDSLRGEQFF
cdr3_nt: TGCAGCGTTGAGAGCTGGGACTCACTTAGAGGGGAGCAGTTCTTC
clone_size: NA
j_call: TRBJ2-1
v_call: TRBV29-1
d_call: NA

cdr3_aa: CAIIRGNYGYTF
cdr3_nt: TGTGCCATAATACGGGGAAACTATGGCTACACCTTC
clone_size: NA
j_call: TRBJ1-2
v_call: TRBV6-6
d_call: NA

cdr3_aa: CASSLGGLSSYEQYF
cdr3_nt: TGTGCCAGCAGCTTAGGTGGCTTAAGCTCCTACGAGCAGTACTTC
clone_size: NA
j_call: TRBJ2-7
v_call: TRBV7-9
d_call: NA

cdr3_aa: CASSPPGQLTDAQYF
cdr3_nt: TGTGCCAGCAGCCCCCCGGGACAGCTCACAGATGCGCAGTATTTT
clone_size: NA
j_call: TRBJ2-3
v_call: TRBV7-2
d_call: TRBD1

cdr3_aa: CASSRATEAFF
cdr3_nt: TGTGCCAGCTCTCGGGCCACTGAAGCTTTCTTT
clone_size: few
j_call: TRBJ1-1
v_call: TRBV3-1
d_call: NA